These 23 T cell receptor beta chains share one sample of origin, sequenced in a study of T cell responses to AZD1222 COVID-19 vaccine. Some clones are missing from TCRdb's copy, which holds only in-frame ones; the method was immunoSEQ multiplex PCR. The sample records under 200,000 clones, more than 75% being singletons. The sequencing used peripheral blood, collected 28 days after the second AZD1222 dose. Receptors originate from an adult who received the AZD1222 COVID-19 vaccine.

V is TRBV24-1 and J is TRBJ2-3, with 11 bases matching TRBD2. Germline values: CDR1 KGHDR, CDR2 SFDVKD. Trimming took 4 bases from V and 8 from J; bases not matched to a gene: 1. The CDR3 length is 13 residues. CDR3 DNA: TGTGCCACCAGTGAGCTAGCGGGAGGTACGCAGTATTTT. Translated: CATSELAGGTQYF.

The V and J genes are TRBV7-2 and TRBJ2-3; D is unresolved. V was clipped by 1 base and J by 7 bases, with 6 bases between them. Germline CDR1 is SGHTA and CDR2 is FQGNSA. CDR3 length equals 12 residues. CDR3 DNA: TGTGCCAGCAGCTTAGAACCTTATACGCAGTATTTT. Its protein is CASSLEPYTQYF. The full variable domain, its missing parts supplied by reference TRBV7-2 and TRBJ2-3, is GAGVSQSPSNKVTEKGKDVELRCDPISGHTALYWYRQSLGQGLEFLIYFQGNSAPDKSGLPSDRFSAERTGGSVSTLTIQRTQQEDSAVYLCASSLEPYTQYFGPGTRLTVL.

The chain recombines TRBV2 with TRBJ2-7; a weak D match, TRBD2 (5 bases). The CDR3 spans 15 residues. V lost 5 bases and J lost 2, with 16 bases in between. The germline gives CDR1 SNHLY, CDR2 FYNNEI. DNA of the CDR3: TGTGCCAGCAGTCCCAGGCGCGGGTTAACCTACGAGCAGTACTTC. Its protein is CASSPRRGLTYEQYF.

V is TRBV28 and J is TRBJ2-2; possibly TRBD1 for D (5 bases). This CDR3 is built from 15 residues. V was cut by 9 bases and J by 6 bases, with 20 bases left in between. From germline, CDR1 is MDHEN and CDR2 SYDVKM. CDR3 coding DNA: TGTGCCAGTCGCCAAGGGCAGGGATGGGCCGGGGAGCTGTTTTTT. Its protein product is CASRQGQGWAGELFF.

V usage is TRBV28 and J usage is TRBJ2-7, with TRBD1 matching over 9 bases. The CDR3 has 13 residues. Germline assignment: CDR1 MDHEN and CDR2 SYDVKM. Trimming cost V 7 bases and J 4 bases; bases outside gene matches: 5. The CDR3 coding sequence is TGTGCCAGCACCCCCGGGACAGGGTACGAGCAGTACTTC. Translated: CASTPGTGYEQYF.

The rearrangement links TRBV10-3 to TRBJ2-7, with 14 bases aligning to TRBD2. The germline V gene has CDR1 ENHRY and CDR2 SYGVKD. This CDR3 has 15 residues. V dropped 7 bases and J dropped 5; count of bases not matched to a gene: 7. CDR3 residues: CAIKPGLAGVDEQYF. CDR3 sequence (DNA): TGTGCCATCAAGCCGGGACTAGCGGGAGTTGACGAGCAGTACTTC.

Only one count was recorded for this clone. This chain joins TRBV30 and TRBJ1-2; 7 bases agree with TRBD1. CDR1 and CDR2 from the germline V gene are GTSNPN and SVGIG (reference sequence). V dropped 3 bases and J dropped 4; count of bases not matched to a gene: 11. The CDR3 contains 15 residues. The CDR3 protein is CAWRVDRVRGYGYTF. DNA for the CDR3: TGTGCCTGGAGGGTAGACAGGGTCCGGGGCTATGGCTACACCTTC.

This clone was seen only once. The rearrangement links TRBV7-6 to TRBJ2-1; TRBD2 matches at 11 bases. V lost 1 base to trimming and J lost 4 bases; unmatched junction nucleotides: 6. The CDR3 runs 17 residues. Germline V gene data show CDR1 as SGHVS and CDR2 as FNYEAQ. In nucleotides, the CDR3 is TGTGCCAGCAGCTTAGGAAGGACTAGCGGGCATTACAATGAGCAGTTCTTC. As protein: CASSLGRTSGHYNEQFF.

In nucleotides, the CDR3 is TGTGCCAGCTCACCGCAGAGGGGGGCGGATGGCTACACCTTC. This gives the protein CASSPQRGADGYTF. This chain links TRBV18 with TRBJ1-2, with D possibly matching TRBD1 (6 bases). Germline assignment: CDR1 KGHSH and CDR2 LQKENI. Trimming took off 3 bases at V and 6 bases at J, with 14 bases between the two ends. The CDR3 has 14 residues.

The chain is built from TRBV27 and TRBJ1-4, with a possible D match to TRBD1 (5 bases). The CDR3 runs 15 residues. Germline assignment: CDR1 MNHEY and CDR2 SMNVEV (reference sequence). V was cut by 10 bases and J by 0 bases, with 15 bases left in between. The CDR3 sequence: CATKSRGATNEKLFF. The CDR3 region has the DNA TGTGCCACCAAGTCGAGAGGGGCAACTAATGAAAAACTGTTTTTT.

V gene TRBV5-1 combines with J gene TRBJ2-3; tentatively, D is TRBD1 or TRBD2 (6 bases each). This CDR3 is 14 amino acids long. V was shortened by 4 bases and J by 3 bases, with 12 bases between the two germline ends. The germline V gene encodes CDR1 SGHRS and CDR2 YFSETQ. The CDR3 DNA reads TGCGCCAGCAGCACCAAAGGGGGGACAGATACGCAGTATTTT. It codes for CASSTKGGTDTQYF.

V usage is TRBV27 and J usage is TRBJ2-7; no clear D. The CDR3 length is 14 residues. The germline CDR1 and CDR2 sequences are MNHEY and SMNVEV (reference sequence). Between the trimmed V and J ends, which lost 2 bases and 4 bases, there was a span of 12 bases. The CDR3 spells CASSLAGTYYEQYF. In DNA form, the CDR3 reads TGTGCCAGCAGTTTAGCTGGAACCTATTACGAGCAGTACTTC.

This clone was picked up a small number of times. The chain uses TRBV6-5 and TRBJ1-4; D uncertain. The CDR3 runs 15 residues. CDR1 is MNHEY, CDR2 SVGAGI, per germline. Trimming pared 7 bases from V and 1 base from J, leaving 13 bases between. CDR3 loop: CASKKGFLTNEKLFF. CDR3 bases: TGTGCCAGCAAGAAGGGCTTTCTAACTAATGAAAAACTGTTTTTT.

This chain uses TRBV5-4 with TRBJ1-3; maybe TRBD1 (6 bases). The CDR3 length is 11 residues. The germline gives CDR1 SGHNT, CDR2 YYREEE (reference sequence). This CDR3 is CAQGRGNTIYF. The CDR3 nucleotides are TGTGCACAGGGCAGGGGAAACACCATATATTTT. The complete variable domain, with remaining parts taken from reference TRBV5-4 and TRBJ1-3, reads ETGVTQSPTHLIKTRGQQVTLRCSSQSGHNTVSWYQQALGQGPQFIFQYYREEENGRGNFPPRFSGLQFPNYSSELNVNALELDDSALYLCAQGRGNTIYFGEGSWLTVV.

V gene TRBV5-1 combines with J gene TRBJ2-1; possible D gene TRBD2, 5 bases. This CDR3 comprises 15 residues. Trimming left V 1 base short and J 9 bases short, with 17 bases between. Germline V gene lookup returns CDR1 SGHRS and CDR2 YFSETQ. The CDR3 DNA is TGCGCCAGCAGCTTGTGGGCCCGAGCGGCGGCTGAGCAGTTCTTC. Translation gives CASSLWARAAAEQFF.

The V call is TRBV4-1, the J call TRBJ2-1; 8 nucleotides match TRBD1. CDR3 size: 14 residues. Per the germline V gene, CDR1 is MGHRA and CDR2 is YSYEKL. Trimming cost V 0 bases and J 12 bases; bases outside gene matches: 7. CDR3 bases: TGCGCCAGCAGCCAAGATGGTACCGGGACAGGGCAGTTCTTC. This sequence encodes CASSQDGTGTGQFF.

The chain couples TRBV7-2 to TRBJ2-1, with 7 bases aligning to TRBD2. Trimming cost V 6 bases and J 1 base; bases outside gene matches: 9. The CDR3 is 16 amino acids. Germline loops: CDR1 SGHTA, CDR2 FQGNSA. CDR3 protein: CASSPVGGRSYNEQFF. CDR3 coding DNA: TGTGCCAGCAGTCCCGTCGGCGGGAGATCCTACAATGAGCAGTTCTTC. The entire variable domain, with the rest obtained from reference TRBV7-2 and TRBJ2-1, is as follows: GAGVSQSPSNKVTEKGKDVELRCDPISGHTALYWYRQSLGQGLEFLIYFQGNSAPDKSGLPSDRFSAERTGGSVSTLTIQRTQQEDSAVYLCASSPVGGRSYNEQFFGPGTRLTVL.

The gene calls are TRBV19 and TRBJ2-7, with D possibly being TRBD1 (6 bases). The CDR3 is 13 residues long. Trimming took 3 bases from V and 6 from J, leaving 12 bases between them. Per germline, CDR1 LNHDA and CDR2 SQIVND (reference sequence). The CDR3 DNA is TGTGCCAGTAGTATTAACAGGGCGTCCGAGCAGTACTTC. The encoded protein is CASSINRASEQYF.

This clone was seen just once. The rearrangement joins TRBV25-1 to TRBJ1-6, with TRBD1 as a possible D gene (5 bases). V was clipped by 3 bases and J by 14 bases, with 20 bases between them. The CDR3 totals 15 residues. Germline lookup yields CDR1 MGHDK and CDR2 SYGVNS. CDR3 bases: TGTGCCAGCAGTGACGGGACGGGGACTAGTCGAGCCCTCCACTTT. Translation: CASSDGTGTSRALHF.

The chain carries TRBV28 and TRBJ2-7, with no clear D. This CDR3 is 12 amino acids long. The germline V and J ends were trimmed by 5 bases and 6 bases, with 11 bases remaining between them. Germline CDR1 and CDR2: MDHEN and SYDVKM. The CDR3 reads CASSNNFVEQYF. In DNA form, the CDR3 reads TGTGCCAGCAGTAATAATTTCGTCGAGCAGTACTTC.

This clone occurred once. The gene calls are TRBV19 and TRBJ1-6; 9 bases map to TRBD1. CDR3 length: 17 residues. Germline V gene data show CDR1 as LNHDA and CDR2 as SQIVND (reference sequence). V was pared by 5 bases and J by 5 bases, with 10 bases of the junction left unmatched. The chain's CDR3 is CASSPWTGAPDNSPLHF. CDR3 sequence (DNA): TGTGCCAGTAGTCCCTGGACAGGGGCGCCTGATAATTCACCCCTCCACTTT.

The J gene is TRBJ1-2, the V gene TRBV3-1 (or the pseudogene TRBV3-2), with a possible D match to TRBD1 (6 bases). This CDR3 contains 14 residues. Germline-derived CDR1 and CDR2 are LGHDT and YNNKEL (reference sequence). V lost 1 base, J lost 3 bases, and 9 bases lay in between. The CDR3 DNA reads TGTGCCAGCAGCCAAGCGGGGGCGTACTATGGCTACACCTTC. This translates into CASSQAGAYYGYTF.

This sequence joins TRBV9 and TRBJ1-1, with D tentatively TRBD1 (5 bases). V was cut by 4 bases and J by 3 bases, with 16 bases left in between. The CDR3 is made up of 15 amino acids. The germline gives CDR1 SGDLS, CDR2 YYNGEE. CDR3 nucleotide sequence: TGTGCCAGCAGCCTGAGGGAGGGGCAGCACACTGAAGCTTTCTTT. Amino acids: CASSLREGQHTEAFF.